These 8 T cell receptor beta chains were all obtained from the same sample, sequenced in a study of blood T cell repertoires in COVID-19. The table came from immunoSEQ multiplex PCR; TCRdb's copy has only in-frame clones and leaves some out. The profile shows under 200,000 clones, approximately 82% of them singletons. Sequenced sample: PBMCs or T cells enriched from blood (not recorded which). The receptors shown here come from a man aged 55-75 years who had recovered from COVID-19.

The J gene is TRBJ2-7, the V gene TRBV19; the match to TRBD1 covers 7 bases. Germline V gene lookup returns CDR1 LNHDA and CDR2 SQIVND (reference sequence). Trimming cost V 3 bases and J 3 bases; bases outside gene matches: 5. CDR3 length: 14 residues. The CDR3 DNA reads as TGTGCCAGTAGTATGGGACAGTTGGACTACGAGCAGTACTTC. It codes for CASSMGQLDYEQYF.

The chain has TRBV5-1 and TRBJ1-2; D possibly corresponds to TRBD1 (5 bases). The ends were cut back, 6 bases at V and 2 bases at J, with 14 bases in the middle. CDR3 length: 14 amino acids. Germline V CDR1 and CDR2: SGHRS, YFSETQ. The CDR3 DNA follows: TGCGCCAGCAATCCCGCGGGGGGGAACTATGGCTACACCTTC. It yields the protein CASNPAGGNYGYTF.

This clone was detected only a few times. The chain is built from TRBV6-5 and TRBJ1-2, with D possibly TRBD1 on 5 matching bases. V lost 0 bases to trimming and J lost 6 bases, with 11 bases between them. CDR3 size: 14 residues. Germline V lookup: CDR1 MNHEY, CDR2 SVGAGI. CDR3 DNA: TGTGCCAGCAGTTACTCGGAAAGGGGAAATGGCTACACCTTC. Translation: CASSYSERGNGYTF.

This clone occurred once. This chain links TRBV5-1 with TRBJ1-2; possible D gene TRBD1, 6 bases. Germline lookup yields CDR1 SGHRS and CDR2 YFSETQ. CDR3 length: 13 residues. V lost 7 bases to trimming and J lost 2 bases, with 12 bases between them. The CDR3 DNA sequence: TGCGCCAGCCGACAGGACACCAACTATGGCTACACCTTC. Amino acids: CASRQDTNYGYTF.

This clone is a singleton in its sample. An end of the junction does not agree with germline; a read error may underlie this. The rearrangement links TRBV7-9 to TRBJ2-5, with D perhaps TRBD2 (6 bases). The CDR3 is made up of 13 amino acids. Per the germline V gene, CDR1 is SEHNR and CDR2 is FQNEAQ (reference sequence). DNA of the CDR3: TGTGCCAGCAGCTTAGCGACGGGAGAGGCCCAGTACTTC. It specifies CASSLATGEAQYF.

J is TRBJ2-1 and V is TRBV19, with TRBD2 matching 7 bases. The CDR3 sequence is 17 residues long. The trim removed 5 bases at V and 0 bases at J, leaving 10 bases unmatched. Germline loops: CDR1 LNHDA, CDR2 SQIVND (reference sequence). The CDR3 DNA sequence: TGTGCCAGTAGTTCAGATAGCGGGCCCAGCTCCTACAATGAGCAGTTCTTC. Protein sequence: CASSSDSGPSSYNEQFF.

Here the CDR3 reads CASSWGRGEQFF. The CDR3 bases are TGTGCCAGCAGTTGGGGTAGGGGTGAGCAGTTCTTC. The J gene is TRBJ2-1, the V gene TRBV28; a weak D match, TRBD1 (5 bases). This CDR3 is 12 amino acids long. CDR1 is MDHEN and CDR2 is SYDVKM in the germline V gene. With 4 bases removed from V and 9 bases from J, the gap between germline ends came to 10 bases.

The genes are TRBV12-3 or TRBV12-4 and TRBJ1-5; the D gene is possibly TRBD1 (5 bases). Trimming cost V 8 bases and J 5 bases, with 13 bases left between them. The CDR3 sequence is 13 residues long. The CDR3 sequence: CASWAGGDQPQHF. In DNA, the CDR3 is TGTGCCAGCTGGGCGGGGGGGGATCAGCCCCAGCATTTT.